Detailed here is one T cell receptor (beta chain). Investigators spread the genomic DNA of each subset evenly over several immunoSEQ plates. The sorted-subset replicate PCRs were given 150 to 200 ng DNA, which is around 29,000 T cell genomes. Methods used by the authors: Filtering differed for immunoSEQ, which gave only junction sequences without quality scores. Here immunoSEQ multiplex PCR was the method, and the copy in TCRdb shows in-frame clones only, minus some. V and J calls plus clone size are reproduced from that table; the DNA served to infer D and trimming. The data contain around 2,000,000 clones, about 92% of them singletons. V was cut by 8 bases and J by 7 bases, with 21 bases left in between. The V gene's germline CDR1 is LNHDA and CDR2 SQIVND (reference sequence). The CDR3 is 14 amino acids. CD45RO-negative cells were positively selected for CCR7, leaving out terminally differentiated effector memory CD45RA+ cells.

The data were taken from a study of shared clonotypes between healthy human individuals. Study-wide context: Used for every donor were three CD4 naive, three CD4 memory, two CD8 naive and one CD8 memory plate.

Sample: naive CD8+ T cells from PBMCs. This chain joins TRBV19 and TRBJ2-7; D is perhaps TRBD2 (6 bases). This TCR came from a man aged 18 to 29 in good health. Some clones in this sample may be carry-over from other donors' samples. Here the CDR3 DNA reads TGTGCCAGTCGCCTGACGGGCATTGCGGGGGAGCAGTACTTC. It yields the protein CASRLTGIAGEQYF.